This T cell receptor (beta chain) was recovered during a study of early T cells in non-severe SARS-CoV-2 infection. Study in general: Unpaired chains resulted from sequencing bulk RNA of unsorted whole blood.

Study-wide points: VDJdb-based matching was biased toward anti-spike CD8 responses and missed private and CD4 specificities.

This clonotype was counted many times. Its antigen is currently unknown. Separate cDNA molecules each had unique molecular identifiers attached to them. TCRdb fed the 5' RACE reads into MiXCR, producing one record per CDR3 protein. The top ten clones hold roughly 30% of a sample with tens of thousands of distinct CDR3 sequences, less than 6.5% of them seen once. This CDR3 comprises 14 residues. In germline, CDR1 is SGHRS, CDR2 YFSETQ. Deletions cut 4 bases from V and 8 bases from J, with 16 bases between. This receptor was taken from an adult who was a healthcare worker with PCR-confirmed SARS-CoV-2 infection or an uninfected control (not recorded which). The material sequenced was whole blood. The genes are TRBV5-1 and TRBJ2-1; no clear D. Written as DNA, the CDR3 is TGCGCCAGCAGCCCGAGGACCCGGACGGATGAGCAGTTCTTC. Its protein product is CASSPRTRTDEQFF.